The 15 T cell receptor beta chains given below trace back to one sample, sequenced in a study of control samples from healthy donors and cancer patients (TCRdb year 2020). Library construction relied on the immunoSEQ multiplex PCR assay. In TCRdb, the immuneACCESS table is reduced to in-frame sequences with V and J assigned. These tables do not hold every clone; where another copy was compared, an unresolved V gene accounts for under half, and the others remain unexplained. This sample gives tens of thousands of clones in total; just over 90% of them show up just once. The ten most abundant clones make up 3.5% to 4.5% of the sample. Sample: blood. These TCRs come from a young woman in good health.

Of note for this clone: Other DNA variants within this sample encode the same CDR3. This chain links TRBV6-5 with TRBJ1-2; the match to TRBD1 covers 7 bases. With V trimmed by 4 bases and J by 2 bases, 4 bases remained unmatched. CDR1 MNHEY and CDR2 SVGAGI come from the germline V gene. This CDR3 has 14 residues. In DNA, the CDR3 is TGTGCCAGCAGTTCGGCAGGGGGAAACTATGGCTACACCTTC. This encodes CASSSAGGNYGYTF.

The V call is TRBV6-4, the J call TRBJ2-3, with 14 bases lining up with TRBD2. The CDR3 sequence is 15 residues long. Germline V gene lookup returns CDR1 MRHNA and CDR2 SNTAGT. With 5 bases clipped from V and 6 bases from J, the junction kept 4 bases outside the gene matches. CDR3 residues: CASSLTSGGEDTQYF. The CDR3 region has the DNA TGTGCCAGCAGTCTGACTAGCGGGGGGGAGGATACGCAGTATTTT.

This clone occurred once. The rearrangement uses TRBV5-4 and TRBJ1-6; TRBD1 matches 8 bases. Germline CDR1 reads SGHNT; CDR2 reads YYREEE (reference sequence). V lost 1 base, J lost 8 bases, and 14 bases stayed unmatched. The CDR3 is 18 amino acids. The CDR3 DNA reads as TGTGCCAGCAGCTTGATTGGAGCAGGGGGCTCTGAAGATTCACCCCTCCACTTT. Protein product: CASSLIGAGGSEDSPLHF. The variable domain in full, completed from reference TRBV5-4 and TRBJ1-6, reads ETGVTQSPTHLIKTRGQQVTLRCSSQSGHNTVSWYQQALGQGPQFIFQYYREEENGRGNFPPRFSGLQFPNYSSELNVNALELDDSALYLCASSLIGAGGSEDSPLHFGNGTRLTVT.

The chain employs TRBV3-1 (or the pseudogene TRBV3-2) and TRBJ2-7; 7 bases map to TRBD1. The junction had 4 bases not matched to a gene; V was cut back by 4 bases and J by 1 base. From germline, CDR1 is LGHDT and CDR2 YNNKEL (reference sequence). This CDR3 has 14 residues. Here the CDR3 DNA reads TGTGCCAGCAGCCTTCGACAGGGATCCTACGAGCAGTACTTC. Amino acid sequence: CASSLRQGSYEQYF.

This clone showed up just a few times. The V call is TRBV10-1, the J call TRBJ1-6; no reliable D call. The V gene's germline CDR1 is WNHNN and CDR2 SYGVQD (reference sequence). This CDR3 comprises 13 residues. The V and J ends lost 6 bases and 11 bases respectively, with 14 bases between them. As DNA, the CDR3 is TGCGCCAGCAGGCTGGGATCGATAGCACCCCTCCACTTT. It is translated as CASRLGSIAPLHF.

The chain has TRBV5-4 and TRBJ1-6; a possible D gene is TRBD1 (5 bases). The CDR3 spans 16 residues. Germline V gene sequence: CDR1 SGHNT, CDR2 YYREEE (reference sequence). V was pared by 5 bases and J by 5 bases, with 17 bases between. CDR3 loop: CASSSGGRGDNSPLHF. DNA of the CDR3: TGTGCCAGCAGTTCTGGAGGGAGGGGCGATAATTCACCCCTCCACTTT.

The chain uses TRBV5-4 and TRBJ2-5; 8 bases match TRBD1. Trimming cost V 5 bases and J 2 bases; bases outside gene matches: 2. Germline lookup yields CDR1 SGHNT and CDR2 YYREEE (reference sequence). This CDR3 region has 13 residues. Here the CDR3 reads CASSWDRQETQYF. The DNA for the CDR3 is TGTGCCAGCAGTTGGGACAGGCAAGAGACCCAGTACTTC. Full variable domain (missing parts from reference TRBV5-4 and TRBJ2-5): ETGVTQSPTHLIKTRGQQVTLRCSSQSGHNTVSWYQQALGQGPQFIFQYYREEENGRGNFPPRFSGLQFPNYSSELNVNALELDDSALYLCASSWDRQETQYFGPGTRLLVL.

As regards this clone: Other DNA sequences from this sample encode an identical CDR3 as well. V and J are TRBV5-1 and TRBJ1-1; D is perhaps TRBD1 (5 bases). V was cut by 0 bases and J by 1 base, with 7 bases left in between. Germline CDR1 is SGHRS and CDR2 is YFSETQ. The CDR3 contains 14 residues. The DNA for the CDR3 is TGCGCCAGCAGCTTGGCTGGGGGGAACACTGAAGCTTTCTTT. Translating gives CASSLAGGNTEAFF. The variable domain in full, completed from reference TRBV5-1 and TRBJ1-1, reads KAGVTQTPRYLIKTRGQQVTLSCSPISGHRSVSWYQQTPGQGLQFLFEYFSETQRNKGNFPGRFSGRQFSNSRSEMNVSTLELGDSALYLCASSLAGGNTEAFFGQGTRLTVV.

The gene calls are TRBV2 and TRBJ2-5; D tentatively reads TRBD1 or TRBD2 (5 bases each). V lost 7 bases and J lost 1, with 13 bases in between. This CDR3 contains 14 residues. Germline loops: CDR1 SNHLY, CDR2 FYNNEI. The CDR3 reads CASTIGTGQETQYF. The CDR3 DNA reads TGTGCCAGCACCATCGGGACGGGCCAAGAGACCCAGTACTTC.

This chain connects TRBV12-3 or TRBV12-4 to TRBJ1-2; D is undetermined. The CDR3 totals 12 residues. The V end lost 2 bases, the J end lost 5 bases, and 6 bases lay between the germline ends. The CDR3 sequence is CASSLLGYGYTF. CDR3 DNA sequence: TGTGCCAGCAGTTTATTGGGGTATGGCTACACCTTC.

The chain carries TRBV2 and TRBJ2-1, with 8 bases that match TRBD2. The V gene end was trimmed by 9 bases and the J gene end by 7 bases; junction bases not matched to a gene: 5. The CDR3 extends over 12 amino acids. Germline values: CDR1 SNHLY, CDR2 FYNNEI. CDR3 residues: CASGGLVNEQFF. The CDR3 region has the DNA TGTGCCAGTGGGGGACTAGTTAATGAGCAGTTCTTC.

CDR3 sequence (DNA): TGTGCCAGCAGCGATTTGCGGGACAGCCCTTTGGAAGAGCAGTACTTC. Amino acid sequence: CASSDLRDSPLEEQYF. The rearrangement uses TRBV7-2 and TRBJ2-7; perhaps TRBD1 as D (7 bases). CDR3 size: 16 residues. The germline V gene encodes CDR1 SGHTA and CDR2 FQGNSA. The V end lost 5 bases, the J end lost 7 bases, and 24 bases lay between the germline ends.

The V and J genes are TRBV4-1 and TRBJ2-1; no definite D call. Trimming cost V 4 bases and J 5 bases, with 15 bases left between them. Germline V gives CDR1 MGHRA, CDR2 YSYEKL. CDR3 length: 15 residues. The CDR3 protein is CASSPRHFRDNEQFF. In DNA form, the CDR3 reads TGCGCCAGCAGCCCTCGACATTTTCGGGACAATGAGCAGTTCTTC.

This rearrangement joins TRBV6-5 to TRBJ1-6; tentative D call: TRBD1 (6 bases). Germline V gene lookup returns CDR1 MNHEY and CDR2 SVGAGI. V was clipped by 7 bases and J by 7 bases, with 11 bases between them. This CDR3 is built from 13 residues. CDR3 nucleotide sequence: TGTGCCAGCATTACCACAGGGAATTCACCCCTCCACTTT. Protein product: CASITTGNSPLHF.

This clone came up a few times. CDR3 DNA sequence: TGTGCCAGCAGCTTGGGACAGATTAACACTGAAGCTTTCTTT. Encoded protein: CASSLGQINTEAFF. The chain couples TRBV9 to TRBJ1-1, with 7 bases that match TRBD1. Germline V gene data show CDR1 as SGDLS and CDR2 as YYNGEE. This CDR3 has 14 residues. Losses at the gene ends were 4 bases for V and 2 bases for J; bases not matched to a gene: 5.